What follows describes a single TCR beta chain. Sequencing was performed with immunoSEQ multiplex PCR; in TCRdb, only in-frame clones are kept and a portion is missing. The table lists tens of thousands of clones, 60% to 80% of them singletons, with 20% in the top ten. V lost 6 bases to trimming and J lost 0 bases; unmatched junction nucleotides: 18. The germline V gene encodes CDR1 SGDLS and CDR2 YYNGEE. The CDR3 length is 19 residues. This specimen comes from a study of blood T cell repertoires in COVID-19. The sequence was collected from a human donor with active or convalescent COVID-19. The donor label of this sample is uncertain. The specimen was peripheral blood. This chain connects TRBV9 to TRBJ2-3, with 8 bases identical to TRBD2. The CDR3 region has the DNA TGTGCCAGCAATCCGGGACTAGGAGTCCTTTTATCTAGCACAGATACGCAGTATTTT. Amino acid sequence: CASNPGLGVLLSSTDTQYF.